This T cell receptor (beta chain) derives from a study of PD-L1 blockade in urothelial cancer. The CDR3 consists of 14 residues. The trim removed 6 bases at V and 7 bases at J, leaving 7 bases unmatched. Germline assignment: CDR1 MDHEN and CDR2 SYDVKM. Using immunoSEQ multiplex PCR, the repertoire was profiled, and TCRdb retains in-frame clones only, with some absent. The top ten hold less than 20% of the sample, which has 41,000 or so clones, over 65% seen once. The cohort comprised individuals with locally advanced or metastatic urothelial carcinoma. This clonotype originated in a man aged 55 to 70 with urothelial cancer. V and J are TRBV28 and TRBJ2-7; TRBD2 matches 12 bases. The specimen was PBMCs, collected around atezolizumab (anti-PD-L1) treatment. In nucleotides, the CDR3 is TGTGCCAGCAGGAAAGGACTAGCGGGGAGGGAGCAGTACTTC. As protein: CASRKGLAGREQYF.